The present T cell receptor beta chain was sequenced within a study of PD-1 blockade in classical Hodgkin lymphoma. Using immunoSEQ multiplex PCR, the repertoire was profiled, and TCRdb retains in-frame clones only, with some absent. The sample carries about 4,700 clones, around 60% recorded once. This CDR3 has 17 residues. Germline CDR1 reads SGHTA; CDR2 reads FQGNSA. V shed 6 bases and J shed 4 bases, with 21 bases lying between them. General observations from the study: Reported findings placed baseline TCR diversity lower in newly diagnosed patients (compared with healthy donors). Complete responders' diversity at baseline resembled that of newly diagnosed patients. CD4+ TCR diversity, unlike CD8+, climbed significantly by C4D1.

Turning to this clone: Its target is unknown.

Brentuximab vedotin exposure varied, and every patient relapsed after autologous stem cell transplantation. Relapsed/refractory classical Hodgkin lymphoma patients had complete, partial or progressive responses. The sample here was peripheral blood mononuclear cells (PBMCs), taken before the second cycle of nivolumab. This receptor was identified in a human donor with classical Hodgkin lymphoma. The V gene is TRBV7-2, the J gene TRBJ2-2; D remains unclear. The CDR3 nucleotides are TGTGCCAGCAGTCCCCAGTCAGCGACCTGGGGCACCGGGGAGCTGTTTTTT. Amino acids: CASSPQSATWGTGELFF.